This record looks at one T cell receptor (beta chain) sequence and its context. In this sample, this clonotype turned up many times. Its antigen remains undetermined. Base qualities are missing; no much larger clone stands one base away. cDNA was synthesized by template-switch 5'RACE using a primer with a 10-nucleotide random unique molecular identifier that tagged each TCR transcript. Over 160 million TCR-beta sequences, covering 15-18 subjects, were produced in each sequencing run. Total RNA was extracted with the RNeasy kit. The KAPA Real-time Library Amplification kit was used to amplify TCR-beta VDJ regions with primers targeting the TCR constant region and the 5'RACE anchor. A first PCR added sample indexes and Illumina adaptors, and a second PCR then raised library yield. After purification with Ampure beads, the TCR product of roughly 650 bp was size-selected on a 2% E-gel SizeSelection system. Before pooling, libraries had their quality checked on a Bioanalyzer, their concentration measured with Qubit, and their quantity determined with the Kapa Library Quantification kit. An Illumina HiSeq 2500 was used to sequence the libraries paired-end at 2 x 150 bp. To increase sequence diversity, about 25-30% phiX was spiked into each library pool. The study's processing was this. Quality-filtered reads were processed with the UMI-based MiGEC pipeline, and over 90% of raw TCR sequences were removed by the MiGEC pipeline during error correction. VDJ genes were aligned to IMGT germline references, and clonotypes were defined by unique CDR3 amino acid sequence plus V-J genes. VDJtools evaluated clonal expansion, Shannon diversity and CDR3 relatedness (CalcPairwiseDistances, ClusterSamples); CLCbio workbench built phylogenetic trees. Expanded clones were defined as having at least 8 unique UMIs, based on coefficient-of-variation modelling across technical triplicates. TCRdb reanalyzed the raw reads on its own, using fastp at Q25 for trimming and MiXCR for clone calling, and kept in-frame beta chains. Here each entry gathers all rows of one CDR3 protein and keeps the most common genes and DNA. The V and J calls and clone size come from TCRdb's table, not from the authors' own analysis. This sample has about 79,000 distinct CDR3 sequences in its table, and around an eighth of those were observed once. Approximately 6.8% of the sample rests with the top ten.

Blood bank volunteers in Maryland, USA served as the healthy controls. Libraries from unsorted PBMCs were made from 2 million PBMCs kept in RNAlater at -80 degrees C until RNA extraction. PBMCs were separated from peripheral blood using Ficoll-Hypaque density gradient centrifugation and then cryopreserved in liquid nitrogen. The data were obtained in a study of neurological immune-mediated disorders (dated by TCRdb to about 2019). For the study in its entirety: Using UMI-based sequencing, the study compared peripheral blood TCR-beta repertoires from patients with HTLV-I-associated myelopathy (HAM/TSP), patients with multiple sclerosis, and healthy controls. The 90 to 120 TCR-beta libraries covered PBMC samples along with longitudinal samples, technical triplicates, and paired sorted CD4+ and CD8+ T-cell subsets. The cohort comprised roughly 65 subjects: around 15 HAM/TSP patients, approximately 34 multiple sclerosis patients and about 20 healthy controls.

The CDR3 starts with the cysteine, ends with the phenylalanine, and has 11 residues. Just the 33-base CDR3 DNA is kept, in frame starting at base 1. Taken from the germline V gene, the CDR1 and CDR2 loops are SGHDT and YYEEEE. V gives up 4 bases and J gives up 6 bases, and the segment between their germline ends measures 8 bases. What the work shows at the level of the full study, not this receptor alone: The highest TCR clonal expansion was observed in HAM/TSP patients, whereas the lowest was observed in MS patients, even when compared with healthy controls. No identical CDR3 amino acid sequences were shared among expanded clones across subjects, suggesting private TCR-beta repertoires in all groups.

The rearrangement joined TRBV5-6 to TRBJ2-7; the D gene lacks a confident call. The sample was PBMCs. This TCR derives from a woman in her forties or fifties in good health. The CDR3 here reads CASSVGREQYF. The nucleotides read TGTGCCAGCAGCGTCGGTCGCGAGCAGTACTTC.